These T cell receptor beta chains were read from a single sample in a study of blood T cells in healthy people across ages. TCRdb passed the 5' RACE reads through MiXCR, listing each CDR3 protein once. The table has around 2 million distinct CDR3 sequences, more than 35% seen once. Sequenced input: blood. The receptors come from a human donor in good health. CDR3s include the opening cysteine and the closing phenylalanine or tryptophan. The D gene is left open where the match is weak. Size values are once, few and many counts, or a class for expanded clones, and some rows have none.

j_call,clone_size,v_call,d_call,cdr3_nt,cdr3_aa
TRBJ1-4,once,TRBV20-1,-,TGCAGTGCTAGACCATGGACTGGAAAACTGTTTTTT,CSARPWTGKLFF
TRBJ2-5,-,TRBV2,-,TGTGCCAGCATCCCTCAGGCCGCAGGAGAGACCCAGTACTTC,CASIPQAAGETQYF
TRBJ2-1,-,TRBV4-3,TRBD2,TGCGCCAGCAGCCAAGAAGAGCGGGGCCTTGGGGTAGATGAGCAGTTCTTC,CASSQEERGLGVDEQFF
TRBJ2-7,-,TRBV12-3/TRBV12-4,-,TGTGCCAGCATGATACAGGAGGCGTCAGGCGAGCAGTACTTC,CASMIQEASGEQYF
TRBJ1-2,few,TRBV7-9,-,TGTGCCAGCAGCTTAGCGAGTTACGACACTAACTATGGCTACACCTTC,CASSLASYDTNYGYTF
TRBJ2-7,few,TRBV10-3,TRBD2,TGTGCCATCAGGGGACTAGCGGGGGGGCAGCGGGGCTCCTACAATGAGCAGTACTTC,CAIRGLAGGQRGSYNEQYF
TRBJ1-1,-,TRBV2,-,TGTGCCAGCAGTGGCTGGACAGCCAACACTGAAGCTTTCTTT,CASSGWTANTEAFF
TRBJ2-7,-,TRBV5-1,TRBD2,TGCGCCAGCAGCCCCGGACTAGCGGATTCCCACGAGCAGTACTTC,CASSPGLADSHEQYF
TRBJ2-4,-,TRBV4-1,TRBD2,TGCGCCAGCAGCCAGGAGCGGGGGACCAAAAACATTCAGTACTTC,CASSQERGTKNIQYF
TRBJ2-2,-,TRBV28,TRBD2,TGTGCCAGCGAAGGGGCTAGCGGGGGACCGAACACCGGGGAGCTGTTTTTT,CASEGASGGPNTGELFF
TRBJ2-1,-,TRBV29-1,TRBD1,TGCAGCGCTTTTACAGGGGTTAGTTCTTCAGGTGAGCAGTTCTTC,CSAFTGVSSSGEQFF
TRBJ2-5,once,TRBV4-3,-,TGCGCCAGCAGCCAAGATTTAGTGGAGACCCAGTACTTC,CASSQDLVETQYF
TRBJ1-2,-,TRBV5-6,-,TGTGCCAGCAGTCCTGATGAGGGTATCTCTTCTAACTATGGCTACACCTTC,CASSPDEGISSNYGYTF
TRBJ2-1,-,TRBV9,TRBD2,TGTGCCAGCAGCGTTTCCGGGACTAGCGTGTACAATGAGCAGTTCTTC,CASSVSGTSVYNEQFF
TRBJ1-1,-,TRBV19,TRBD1,TGTGCCAGTACCCTAGGGACAGATTTACCCAACACTGAAGCTTTCTTT,CASTLGTDLPNTEAFF
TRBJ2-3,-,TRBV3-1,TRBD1,TGTGCCAGCAGCCAAGGGGACAGGGGTTTTGGAGATACACAGTATTTT,CASSQGDRGFGDTQYF
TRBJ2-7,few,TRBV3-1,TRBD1,TGTGCCAGCAGAGCCCAGGGGGAACTAGGTGAGCAGTACTTC,CASRAQGELGEQYF
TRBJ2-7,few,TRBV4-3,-,TGCGCCAGCAGCCAAGACGGCCTGTCGGGATCGGAGCAGTACTTC,CASSQDGLSGSEQYF
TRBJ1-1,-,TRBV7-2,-,TGTGCCAGCACCCTAAATCCGCCTTCCACTGAAGCTTTCTTT,CASTLNPPSTEAFF